The present entry profiles one T cell receptor (beta chain) with its context. Produced via immunoSEQ multiplex PCR; TCRdb's table is partial and in-frame only. The sample records 90,000 to 120,000 clones, around 90% being singletons. The length of the CDR3 is 14 residues. V shed 1 base and J shed 1 base, with 8 bases lying between them. CDR1 is SGHTA and CDR2 is FQGNSA in the germline V gene. This entry is derived from a study of T cell responses to AZD1222 COVID-19 vaccine. The sample in question was peripheral blood, obtained on day 0 of AZD1222 vaccination. The genes are TRBV7-2 and TRBJ2-7; possible D gene TRBD2, 5 bases. The source is an adult in good health. In DNA form, the CDR3 reads TGTGCCAGCAGCTTAGGAGGGATGTCCTACGAGCAGTACTTC. Translating gives CASSLGGMSYEQYF.